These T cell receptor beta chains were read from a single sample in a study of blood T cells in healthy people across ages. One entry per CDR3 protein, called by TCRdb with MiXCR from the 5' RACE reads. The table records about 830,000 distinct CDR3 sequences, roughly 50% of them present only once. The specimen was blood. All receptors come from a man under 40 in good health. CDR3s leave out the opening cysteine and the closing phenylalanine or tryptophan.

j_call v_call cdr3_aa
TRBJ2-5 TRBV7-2 ASSLAAGGWETQY
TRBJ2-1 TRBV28 ASSQGQRFYEQF
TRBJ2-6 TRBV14 ASSQGTQTGANVLT
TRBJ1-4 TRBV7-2 ASSLGAREKLF
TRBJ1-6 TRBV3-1 ASSRMTAGGSPLH
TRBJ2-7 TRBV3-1 ASSPNRGVAYEQY
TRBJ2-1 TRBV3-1 ASSRRAGTGNEQF
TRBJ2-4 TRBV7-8 ASSFNSRAGRPTGQY
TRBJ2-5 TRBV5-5 ASSLGVAVFETQY
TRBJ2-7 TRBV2 ASSSQGAQDEQY
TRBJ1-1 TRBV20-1 ISQGPLGAF
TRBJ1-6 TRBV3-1 ASSQQTGGSSPLH
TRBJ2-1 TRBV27 ASTGTGFNEQF
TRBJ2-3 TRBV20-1 SATRLAGATDTQY
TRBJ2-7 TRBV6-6 ASSYVWAYEQY
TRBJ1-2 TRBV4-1 ASSQPRQGANYGYT
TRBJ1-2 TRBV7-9 ASSQADGYT
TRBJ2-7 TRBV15 ATSRDDRATYEQY
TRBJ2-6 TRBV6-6 AIGQAGANVLT
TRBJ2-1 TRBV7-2 ASSWTSGISNEQF
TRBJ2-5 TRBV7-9 ASSPVDRRGEINEQY
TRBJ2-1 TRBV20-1 SATPGGAPYNEQF
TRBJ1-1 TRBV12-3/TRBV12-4 ASSLGNRAEAF
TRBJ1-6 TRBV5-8 ASSSLRGNNSPLH
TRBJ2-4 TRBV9 ASSVDGGYQY
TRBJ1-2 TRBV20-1 SAASQGANYGYT
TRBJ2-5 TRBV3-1 ASSQVGLAGRETQY
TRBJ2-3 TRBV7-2 ASSLALAGGPGDTQY
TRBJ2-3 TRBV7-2 ASSLVADPSTDTRY
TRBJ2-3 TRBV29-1 SIQRDPTDTQY
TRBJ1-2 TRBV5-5 ASSSTTGEGYT
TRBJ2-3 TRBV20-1 SAEQGPGTQY
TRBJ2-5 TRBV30 AWSVVRETQY
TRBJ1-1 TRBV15 ATSREKGRPNTEAF
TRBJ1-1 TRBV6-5 ASSPVQGAEAF
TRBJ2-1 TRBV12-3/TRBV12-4 ASSKTGTTYNEQF
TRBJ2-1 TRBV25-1 ASSEDRGGRYNEQF
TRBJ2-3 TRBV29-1 SASEGRKDTQY
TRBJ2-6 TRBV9 ASSVGRVSGANVLT
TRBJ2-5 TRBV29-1 SVEPPSGWDNEQY
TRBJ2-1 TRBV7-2 ASTLGLNSEQF
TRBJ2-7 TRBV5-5 ASSFYTSGSSYEQY
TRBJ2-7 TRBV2 ASSEAGRGPYEQY
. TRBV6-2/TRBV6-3 ASSYRASGVLAGGNEQY